These 15 T cell receptor beta chains were all obtained from the same sample, sequenced in a study of vaccination effects on CD4 cells after COVID-19. Method: immunoSEQ multiplex PCR; TCRdb's copy keeps in-frame clones and lacks some. The sample lists around 37,000 clones; 65% to 80% were seen once. Researchers isolated CD4+ T cells once 9 to 11 days of culture had elapsed. No antigen is known for these receptors. Sequences were derived from CD4+ T cells from PBMCs cultured without peptide, sampled before COVID-19 vaccination. The receptors were gathered from a human donor who received a COVID-19 vaccine.

This clone is deemed medium-sized. This chain connects TRBV5-4 to TRBJ2-5; 9 bases agree with TRBD2. CDR1 and CDR2 from the germline V gene are SGHNT and YYREEE (reference sequence). V was clipped by 6 bases and J by 5 bases; unmatched bases: 8. This CDR3 region has 14 residues. The chain's CDR3 is CASTLAGEGETQYF. Written as DNA, the CDR3 is TGTGCCAGCACCTTAGCGGGGGAAGGGGAGACCCAGTACTTC. The full variable domain, with the rest looked up from reference TRBV5-4 and TRBJ2-5, is ETGVTQSPTHLIKTRGQQVTLRCSSQSGHNTVSWYQQALGQGPQFIFQYYREEENGRGNFPPRFSGLQFPNYSSELNVNALELDDSALYLCASTLAGEGETQYFGPGTRLLVL.

The chain employs TRBV3-1 (or the pseudogene TRBV3-2) and TRBJ2-7; the match to TRBD1 covers 10 bases. V gave up 0 bases and J gave up 5 bases; unmatched junction bases: 7. The CDR3 runs 16 residues. In germline, CDR1 is LGHDT, CDR2 YNNKEL (reference sequence). This CDR3 reads CASSQEWVGTGDEQYF. CDR3 coding DNA: TGTGCCAGCAGCCAAGAATGGGTCGGGACAGGGGACGAGCAGTACTTC.

The chain couples TRBV5-4 to TRBJ1-6; D is ambiguous. This CDR3 is 17 amino acids long. The germline V gene encodes CDR1 SGHNT and CDR2 YYREEE (reference sequence). Trimming shortened V by 4 bases and J by 0 bases, and 14 bases separated the two germline ends. CDR3 in DNA: TGTGCCAGCAGCCGAAAGACCCGGAACTCCTATAATTCACCCCTCCACTTT. Its translation: CASSRKTRNSYNSPLHF.

The rearrangement joins TRBV19 to TRBJ2-3, with 9 nucleotides matching TRBD2. This CDR3 is built from 15 residues. The V segment lost 5 bases and the J segment 1 base; nucleotides outside the gene matches: 4. Germline CDR1 and CDR2: LNHDA and SQIVND (reference sequence). In nucleotides, the CDR3 is TGTGCCAGTAGTCCGCGGGGGGGAGGCACAGATACGCAGTATTTT. Encoded protein: CASSPRGGGTDTQYF.

The chain couples TRBV9 to TRBJ1-3, with 8 bases aligning to TRBD1. The CDR3 contains 16 residues. The V and J ends lost 4 bases and 8 bases, in that order; junction bases with no gene match: 14. Germline assignment: CDR1 SGDLS and CDR2 YYNGEE. The DNA for the CDR3 is TGTGCCAGCAGCCCAGAGGGTGGACAGGGCGTACACACCATATATTTT. This gives the protein CASSPEGGQGVHTIYF.

The gene calls are TRBV19 and TRBJ1-1; TRBD1 matches at 7 bases. In germline, CDR1 is LNHDA, CDR2 SQIVND (reference sequence). This CDR3 contains 14 residues. Trimming removed 4 bases from V and 3 bases from J; junction bases left unmatched: 5. This chain's CDR3 is CASSTGGTHTEAFF. For the CDR3, the DNA is TGTGCCAGTAGTACAGGGGGGACCCACACTGAAGCTTTCTTT.

This sequence joins TRBV28 and TRBJ1-1, with 8 bases matching TRBD1. J gave up 4 bases and V 3 bases, and 13 bases lay outside the gene matches. The CDR3 has 17 amino acids. Germline values: CDR1 MDHEN, CDR2 SYDVKM. CDR3 DNA sequence: TGTGCCAGCAGTTTTCGGGCAGGGGGCGCGTTAGGCACTGAAGCTTTCTTT. It specifies CASSFRAGGALGTEAFF.

The rearrangement links TRBV5-6 to TRBJ1-1; D not resolved. CDR3 length: 16 residues. The germline V gene has CDR1 SGHDT and CDR2 YYEEEE. Trimming stripped 0 bases from V and 1 base from J, with 13 bases between. As DNA, the CDR3 is TGTGCCAGCAGCTTGGTTCCACGGCGACCGAACACTGAAGCTTTCTTT. Its protein is CASSLVPRRPNTEAFF.

The J gene is TRBJ2-7, the V gene TRBV7-9; D is unclear. V lost 5 bases and J lost 3, with 14 bases in between. CDR1 and CDR2 from the germline V gene are SEHNR and FQNEAQ (reference sequence). The CDR3 is 14 residues long. Here the CDR3 reads CASSPQRSHYEQYF. In DNA, the CDR3 is TGTGCCAGCAGCCCCCAGAGATCCCACTACGAGCAGTACTTC.

V gene TRBV18 combines with J gene TRBJ2-7, with 7 bases fitting TRBD2. The V gene end was trimmed by 3 bases and the J gene end by 4 bases; junction bases not matched to a gene: 9. Germline V CDR1 and CDR2: KGHSH, LQKENI. The CDR3 length is 15 residues. The CDR3 is CASSPPGTTGYEQYF. The CDR3 DNA sequence: TGTGCCAGCTCACCCCCCGGGACTACGGGGTACGAGCAGTACTTC.

This chain uses TRBV14 with TRBJ1-6; the D is unclear. The CDR3 contains 17 residues. Trimming removed 2 bases from V and 8 bases from J, with 19 bases in between. Germline V gene sequence: CDR1 SGHDN, CDR2 FVKESK. The CDR3 is CASSQSAWALRHSPLHF. CDR3 DNA: TGTGCCAGCAGCCAATCCGCCTGGGCCCTAAGGCATTCACCCCTCCACTTT.

Here the CDR3 DNA reads TGTGCCAGCAGTAAAGGGGGGCCTGGGGATCAGCCCCAGCATTTT. The encoded protein is CASSKGGPGDQPQHF. The V call is TRBV2, the J call TRBJ1-5; possible D gene TRBD1, 6 bases. The CDR3 has 15 residues. Germline CDR1 and CDR2: SNHLY and FYNNEI. V gave up 5 bases and J gave up 5 bases, with 16 bases separating them.

The rearrangement links TRBV5-1 to TRBJ1-5, with D tentatively TRBD1 (6 bases). Germline loops: CDR1 SGHRS, CDR2 YFSETQ. Between the trimmed V and J ends, which lost 5 bases and 4 bases, there was a span of 19 bases. This CDR3 is built from 16 residues. This CDR3 reads CASSLRPGHINQPQHF. For the CDR3, the DNA is TGCGCCAGCAGTCTTAGGCCGGGACATATAAATCAGCCCCAGCATTTT.

The chain couples TRBV4-1 to TRBJ1-5, with D hard to call. The ends were cut back, 0 bases at V and 7 bases at J, with 7 bases in the middle. The CDR3 consists of 13 residues. Germline CDR1 is MGHRA and CDR2 is YSYEKL. The CDR3 spells CASSQEGRQPQHF. The DNA of the CDR3 is TGCGCCAGCAGCCAAGAAGGGAGACAGCCCCAGCATTTT.

The gene calls are TRBV2 and TRBJ2-2, with D tentatively TRBD2 (5 bases). Germline CDR1 reads SNHLY; CDR2 reads FYNNEI. The CDR3 has 15 residues. V was shortened by 7 bases and J by 3 bases, with 15 bases between the two germline ends. The CDR3 DNA follows: TGTGCCAGCAAAAGGCCGGGGTCGGACACCGGGGAGCTGTTTTTT. Amino acid sequence: CASKRPGSDTGELFF.